This T cell receptor (beta chain) emerged from a study of blood T cells in healthy people across ages. CDR1 is SGHTA and CDR2 is FQGNSA in the germline V gene. The CDR3 extends over 16 amino acids. With 5 bases removed from V and 9 bases from J, the gap between germline ends came to 23 bases. With a J-beta primer mix and a sample-barcoded 5' primer, a second PCR ran about 7 to 12 cycles. Sequencing recovered at least 2.5 million CDR3-containing paired-end reads from each sample. TCRdb re-analysed the 5' RACE reads in MiXCR, keeping a single row per CDR3 protein. Among more than 900,000 distinct CDR3 sequences listed, just under 30% were seen once. These data are also associated with another study on T cells of mothers and their children.

This clonotype was sampled from a woman between 35 and 50 years old in good health. What was sequenced was blood. The V gene is TRBV7-2, the J gene TRBJ2-1, with TRBD2 as a possible D gene (7 bases). The CDR3 reads CASSPEGGPPGGEQFF. In nucleotides, the CDR3 is TGTGCCAGCAGCCCGGAGGGGGGTCCCCCGGGGGGTGAGCAGTTCTTC.